This TCR beta chain comes out of a study of blood T cells in healthy people across ages. Alongside a J-beta primer mix, a sample-barcoded 5' primer served in a second PCR lasting about 7 to 11 cycles. TCRdb ran MiXCR on the 5' RACE reads and lists one entry per CDR3 protein. This table holds about 670,000 distinct CDR3 sequences, roughly two fifths found once. Overall study findings and caveats: Long-lived donors carried more naive CD4+ cells and greater diversity than aged donors.

As to this clonotype: Its antigen is currently unknown.

The length of the CDR3 is 14 residues. The V gene's germline CDR1 is MNHEY and CDR2 SVGAGI. The V segment lost 7 bases and the J segment 4 bases; nucleotides outside the gene matches: 7. The source of this sequence is an elderly man in good health. The sequencing sample was made of blood. This chain joins TRBV6-5 and TRBJ2-7; 10 bases map to TRBD2. CDR3 sequence reads: CASKERGGFYEQYF. The CDR3 DNA sequence: TGTGCCAGCAAAGAGCGGGGGGGCTTTTACGAGCAGTACTTC.